These 18 T cell receptor beta chains share one sample of origin, sequenced in a study of pediatric ulcerative colitis (dated by TCRdb to between 2018 and 2020). During colonoscopy, one to two pinch biopsies were obtained from the rectum for research. Libraries were constructed by the immunoSEQ multiplex PCR assay. Imported from immuneACCESS, the table was reduced by TCRdb to in-frame sequences with V and J called. These copies leave out some clones; in studies compared against another copy, an unresolved V gene accounts for under half, and the cause of the remainder is not known. The sample contains about 36,000 clones, 60% to 75% of them found a single time. 0.7% to 0.95% of the sample lies in the top ten. The sequenced sample consisted of gut tissue. The source of these receptors is a boy younger than 18 with moderate ulcerative colitis.

The J gene is TRBJ2-3, the V gene TRBV14, with 13 bases that match TRBD2. The CDR3 is 16 amino acids. The ends lost 4 bases at V and 3 bases at J; junction bases unmatched: 4. CDR1 is SGHDN, CDR2 FVKESK, per germline. The CDR3 here is CASSPLAGGRTDTQYF. The CDR3 DNA is TGTGCCAGCAGCCCACTAGCGGGGGGGCGGACAGATACGCAGTATTTT.

For the CDR3, the DNA is TGTGCCAGCAGCGGAAGCTCTGGGGCCAACGTCCTGACTTTC. This codes for CASSGSSGANVLTF. The gene calls are TRBV2 and TRBJ2-6; D is uncertain. There are 14 residues in the CDR3. Germline values: CDR1 SNHLY, CDR2 FYNNEI. The V and J ends lost 6 bases and 0 bases respectively, with 6 bases between them.

V is TRBV5-1 and J is TRBJ2-7; 7 nucleotides line up with TRBD2. Germline trimming cut 0 bases from V and 0 bases from J; bases unmatched to any gene: 3. The CDR3 extends over 15 amino acids. The V gene's germline CDR1 is SGHRS and CDR2 YFSETQ. Written as DNA, the CDR3 is TGCGCCAGCAGCTTGGTTAGCGGGTTCTCCTACGAGCAGTACTTC. It specifies CASSLVSGFSYEQYF.

The chain is built from TRBV9 and TRBJ2-1; perhaps TRBD1 as D (7 bases). The CDR3 covers 16 residues. Germline V CDR1 and CDR2: SGDLS, YYNGEE. Trimming left V 7 bases short and J 3 bases short, with 20 bases between. Here the CDR3 DNA reads TGTGCCAGCTACAGGGGCGGGACCAGCGGCTACAATGAGCAGTTCTTC. Protein sequence: CASYRGGTSGYNEQFF.

The chain has TRBV6-6 and TRBJ2-3, with 16 nucleotides matching TRBD2. From germline, CDR1 is MNHNY and CDR2 SVGAGI (reference sequence). Germline trimming cut 6 bases from V and 1 base from J; bases unmatched to any gene: 1. The CDR3 loop spans 16 amino acids. The CDR3 spells CASRGTSGRGTDTQYF. DNA of the CDR3: TGTGCCAGCAGGGGGACTAGCGGGAGGGGCACAGATACGCAGTATTTT.

The chain combines TRBV7-7 with TRBJ2-5, with 14 bases fitting TRBD2. CDR1 is SSHAT and CDR2 is FNYEAQ in the germline V gene (reference sequence). The V segment lost 5 bases and the J segment 5 bases; nucleotides outside the gene matches: 7. The CDR3 length is 16 residues. In DNA form, the CDR3 reads TGTGCCAGCAGCCGTTCCGGGACTAGCGGGAGTGAGACCCAGTACTTC. Translating it yields CASSRSGTSGSETQYF.

CDR3 loop: CASRPGQRTGELFF. CDR3 DNA: TGTGCCAGCAGGCCAGGACAGCGCACCGGGGAGCTGTTTTTT. The V gene is TRBV28, the J gene TRBJ2-2; possibly TRBD1 for D (6 bases). V was shortened by 6 bases and J by 4 bases, with 12 bases between the two germline ends. The CDR3 has 14 amino acids. Germline V gives CDR1 MDHEN, CDR2 SYDVKM.

DNA of the CDR3: TGTGCCAGCTCACCACGTGCCAGCGGGGGGGGCTCCTACAATGAGCAGTTCTTC. It specifies CASSPRASGGGSYNEQFF. This chain links TRBV18 with TRBJ2-1, with 10 bases that match TRBD2. This CDR3 comprises 18 residues. Germline loops: CDR1 KGHSH, CDR2 LQKENI. The junction had 6 bases not matched to a gene; V was cut back by 1 base and J by 0 bases.

This sequence joins TRBV19 and TRBJ2-2; 7 nucleotides line up with TRBD1. CDR1 is LNHDA, CDR2 SQIVND, per germline (reference sequence). Germline trimming cut 7 bases from V and 7 bases from J; bases unmatched to any gene: 6. The CDR3 is 13 residues long. The CDR3, as DNA: TGTGCCAGTATGGGGCAGGGGGTCGGGGAGCTGTTTTTT. Translating gives CASMGQGVGELFF.

The table lists this clone with a few counts. V is TRBV11-2 and J is TRBJ2-7; D not certain. Per germline, CDR1 SGHAT and CDR2 FQNNGV. Deletions cut 5 bases from V and 5 bases from J, with 7 bases between. The CDR3 has 11 amino acids. CDR3 sequence: CASSHFHEQYF. The CDR3 coding sequence is TGTGCCAGCAGCCACTTCCACGAGCAGTACTTC. The full variable domain, completed using reference TRBV11-2 and TRBJ2-7, is EAGVAQSPRYKIIEKRQSVAFWCNPISGHATLYWYQQILGQGPKLLIQFQNNGVVDDSQLPKDRFSAERLKGVDSTLKIQPAKLEDSAVYLCASSHFHEQYFGPGTRLTVT.

This clone was counted only a few times. Here the CDR3 DNA reads TGTGCCATCAGTGAAGGCGGTTCCTATGGCTACACCTTC. Encoded protein: CAISEGGSYGYTF. The rearrangement links TRBV10-3 to TRBJ1-2; D gene unclear. Per the germline V gene, CDR1 is ENHRY and CDR2 is SYGVKD. CDR3 length: 13 amino acids. V was shortened by 3 bases and J by 4 bases, with 9 bases between the two germline ends.

This clone was counted only a few times. The chain joins TRBV2 to TRBJ2-3; D gene uncertain. V was pared by 6 bases and J by 3 bases, with 10 bases between. CDR1 SNHLY and CDR2 FYNNEI come from the germline V gene. There are 13 residues in the CDR3. Written as DNA, the CDR3 is TGTGCCAGCAGGCGATATAATACAGATACGCAGTATTTT. It specifies CASRRYNTDTQYF.

The chain combines TRBV10-3 with TRBJ2-5, with D hard to call. Germline CDR1 reads ENHRY; CDR2 reads SYGVKD. The CDR3 contains 12 residues. V was cut by 2 bases and J by 3 bases, with 4 bases left in between. Written as DNA, the CDR3 is TGTGCCATCAGTGAGCCAAAAGAGACCCAGTACTTC. It codes for CAISEPKETQYF.

The rearrangement links TRBV4-2 to TRBJ1-4; possibly TRBD1 for D (5 bases). This CDR3 contains 15 residues. Germline values: CDR1 LGHNA, CDR2 YNFKEQ. Trimming removed 0 bases at V and 7 bases at J, with 12 bases between. The CDR3 spells CASSQDRQGGEKLFF. In DNA form, the CDR3 reads TGTGCCAGCAGCCAAGATAGGCAGGGCGGTGAAAAACTGTTTTTT.

The CDR3 loop reads CASRGRYITGELFF. CDR3 in DNA: TGTGCCAGCAGAGGGCGTTACATCACCGGGGAGCTGTTTTTT. The J gene is TRBJ2-2, the V gene TRBV2, with D unclear. CDR3 length equals 14 residues. Germline CDR1 reads SNHLY; CDR2 reads FYNNEI. V was shortened by 6 bases and J by 4 bases, with 12 bases between the two germline ends.

The rearrangement links TRBV29-1 to TRBJ2-7; the D is unclear. From germline, CDR1 is SQVTM and CDR2 ANQGSEA. The CDR3 runs 13 residues. The V and J ends lost 6 bases and 6 bases respectively, with 18 bases between them. CDR3 coding DNA: TGCAGCGTAGGGTACGAGTATCGGGCCGAGCAGTACTTC. Protein sequence: CSVGYEYRAEQYF.

This clone is a singleton in its sample. The gene calls are TRBV5-1 and TRBJ1-4; unclear D gene. Trimming removed 5 bases at V and 3 bases at J, with 8 bases between. From germline, CDR1 is SGHRS and CDR2 YFSETQ. The CDR3 contains 13 residues. Here the CDR3 DNA reads TGCGCCAGCAGGTCGGGATCTAATGAAAAACTGTTTTTT. The encoded protein is CASRSGSNEKLFF.

The rearrangement joins TRBV19 to TRBJ2-7; 12 bases align to TRBD1. The CDR3 totals 15 residues. Germline CDR1 reads LNHDA; CDR2 reads SQIVND (reference sequence). Trimming removed 2 bases from V and 5 bases from J; junction bases left unmatched: 4. CDR3 nucleotide sequence: TGTGCCAGTAGTATAACCGGGACAGGGGGCAACGAGCAGTACTTC. Translation gives CASSITGTGGNEQYF. Full variable domain (outside the CDR3, taken from reference TRBV19 and TRBJ2-7): DGGITQSPKYLFRKEGQNVTLSCEQNLNHDAMYWYRQDPGQGLRLIYYSQIVNDFQKGDIAEGYSVSREKKESFPLTVTSAQKNPTAFYLCASSITGTGGNEQYFGPGTRLTVT.